Below, one T cell receptor beta chain is given with its context. The antigen is not known. Mismatch with germline at one junction end may stem from a read error. This CDR3 comprises 13 residues. Germline V CDR1 and CDR2: ENHRY, SYGVKD. Researchers took RNA transcripts and amplified TCR beta CDR3 regions from them. In the first round, RT-PCR was carried out with HTBI primers, and a multiplex PCR formed the second round. One entry per CDR3 protein results from TCRdb running MiXCR on the multiplex PCR reads. The sample holds 500,000 to 800,000 distinct CDR3 sequences; about two fifths are singletons and the top ten take roughly 3%. This sample was taken from a study of Graves' ophthalmopathy and Graves' hyperthyroidism. Uncontrolled infections, other autoimmune diseases, pregnancy or lactation barred patients from enrollment. Whole-study results and caveats: Classification of ophthalmopathy versus stable hyperthyroidism by a 13-signature model yielded 85% to 90% sensitivity and approximately 79% specificity. Most thyroid clonotypes with frequency above 0.001 were detected in blood too.

The rearrangement links TRBV10-3 to TRBJ2-7, with 7 bases lining up with TRBD2. The clonotype comes from an adult man with Graves' ophthalmopathy. Sequenced material: peripheral blood. The CDR3 spells CASSSDFRDYRNF. CDR3 coding DNA: TGTGCCAGCAGTTCTGACTTCCGGGACTACAGGAACTTC.